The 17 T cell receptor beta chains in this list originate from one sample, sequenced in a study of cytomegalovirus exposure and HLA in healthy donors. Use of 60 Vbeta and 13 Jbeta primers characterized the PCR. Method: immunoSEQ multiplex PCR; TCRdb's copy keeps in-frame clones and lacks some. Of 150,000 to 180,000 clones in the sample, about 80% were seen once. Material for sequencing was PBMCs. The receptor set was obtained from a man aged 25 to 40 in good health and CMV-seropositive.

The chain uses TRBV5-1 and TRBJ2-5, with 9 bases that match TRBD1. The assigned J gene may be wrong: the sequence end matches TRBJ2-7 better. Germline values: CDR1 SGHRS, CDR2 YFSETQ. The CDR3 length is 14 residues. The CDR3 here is CASSQDRGPYEQYF. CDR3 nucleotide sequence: TGCGCCAGCAGCCAGGACAGGGGTCCCTACGAGCAGTACTTC.

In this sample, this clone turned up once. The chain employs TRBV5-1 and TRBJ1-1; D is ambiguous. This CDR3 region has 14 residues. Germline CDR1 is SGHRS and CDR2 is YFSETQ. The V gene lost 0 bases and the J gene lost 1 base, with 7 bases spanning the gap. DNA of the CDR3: TGCGCCAGCAGCTTGGGACATGCGAACACTGAAGCTTTCTTT. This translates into CASSLGHANTEAFF.

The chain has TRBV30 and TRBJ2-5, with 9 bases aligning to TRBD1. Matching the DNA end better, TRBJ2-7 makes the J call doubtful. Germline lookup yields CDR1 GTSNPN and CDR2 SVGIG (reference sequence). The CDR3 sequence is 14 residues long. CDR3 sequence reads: CAWSGGQGAYEQYF. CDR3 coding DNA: TGTGCCTGGAGCGGGGGACAGGGAGCCTACGAGCAGTACTTC.

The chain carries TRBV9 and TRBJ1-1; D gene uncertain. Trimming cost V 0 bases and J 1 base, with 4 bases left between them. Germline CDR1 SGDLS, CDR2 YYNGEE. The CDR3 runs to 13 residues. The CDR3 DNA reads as TGTGCCAGCAGCGTAGCATCGAACACTGAAGCTTTCTTT. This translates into CASSVASNTEAFF.

The CDR3 protein is CASSLGPQGSGADTQYF. CDR3 bases: TGCGCCAGCAGCTTGGGGCCTCAAGGCTCCGGGGCAGATACGCAGTATTTT. The V and J genes are TRBV5-1 and TRBJ2-3; D possibly corresponds to TRBD2 (5 bases). Trimming shortened V by 0 bases and J by 4 bases, and 18 bases separated the two germline ends. There are 17 residues in the CDR3. Germline CDR1 and CDR2: SGHRS and YFSETQ.

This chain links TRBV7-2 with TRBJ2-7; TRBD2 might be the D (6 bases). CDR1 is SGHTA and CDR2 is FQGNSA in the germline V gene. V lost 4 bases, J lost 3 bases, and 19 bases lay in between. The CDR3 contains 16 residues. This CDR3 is CASSSLLWGTRYEQYF. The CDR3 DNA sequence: TGTGCCAGCAGCTCGTTACTTTGGGGGACTCGCTACGAGCAGTACTTC.

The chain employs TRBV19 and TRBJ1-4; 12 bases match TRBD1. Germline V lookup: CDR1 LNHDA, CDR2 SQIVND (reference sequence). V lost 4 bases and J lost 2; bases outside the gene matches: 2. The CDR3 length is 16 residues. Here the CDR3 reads CASSTGTGGTNEKLFF. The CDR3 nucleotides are TGTGCCAGTAGTACCGGGACAGGGGGCACTAATGAAAAACTGTTTTTT.

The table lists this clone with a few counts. The CDR3 sequence is CASSEDWFSYNEQFF. CDR3 nucleotides: TGCGCCAGCAGCGAGGACTGGTTCTCCTACAATGAGCAGTTCTTC. The V call is TRBV5-1, the J call TRBJ2-1; D possibly corresponds to TRBD2 (5 bases). CDR1 SGHRS and CDR2 YFSETQ come from the germline V gene. The CDR3 length is 15 residues. Trimming stripped 4 bases from V and 0 bases from J, with 11 bases between.

DNA for the CDR3: TGCAGCGGAGACAGGGTCGGGACTGAAGCTTTCTTT. Protein: CSGDRVGTEAFF. The gene calls are TRBV29-1 and TRBJ1-1; 7 nucleotides align to TRBD1. J lost 5 bases, V lost 7 bases, and 7 bases had no gene match. Germline CDR1 SQVTM, CDR2 ANQGSEA. The CDR3 spans 12 residues.

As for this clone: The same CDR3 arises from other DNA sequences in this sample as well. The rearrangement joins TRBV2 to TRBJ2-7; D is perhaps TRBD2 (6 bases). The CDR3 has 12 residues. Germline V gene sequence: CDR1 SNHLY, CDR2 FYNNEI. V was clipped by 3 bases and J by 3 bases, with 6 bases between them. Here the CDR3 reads CASSDGGYEQYF. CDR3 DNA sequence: TGTGCCAGCAGTGACGGGGGCTACGAGCAGTACTTC.

CDR3 amino acids: CASAAAQGAAGYTF. The CDR3 region has the DNA TGTGCCAGCGCTGCGGCACAGGGGGCTGCTGGCTACACCTTC. The chain links TRBV6-5 to TRBJ1-2; 9 nucleotides agree with TRBD1. With V trimmed by 8 bases and J by 7 bases, 11 bases remained unmatched. Per germline, CDR1 MNHEY and CDR2 SVGAGI. This CDR3 is built from 14 residues.

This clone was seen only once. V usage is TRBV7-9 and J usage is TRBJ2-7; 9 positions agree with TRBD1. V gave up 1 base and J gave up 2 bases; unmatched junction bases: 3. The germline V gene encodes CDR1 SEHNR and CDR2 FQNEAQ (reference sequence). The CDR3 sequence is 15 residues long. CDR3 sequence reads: CASSLETGGPYEQYF. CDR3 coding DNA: TGTGCCAGCAGCTTAGAGACAGGGGGACCCTACGAGCAGTACTTC.

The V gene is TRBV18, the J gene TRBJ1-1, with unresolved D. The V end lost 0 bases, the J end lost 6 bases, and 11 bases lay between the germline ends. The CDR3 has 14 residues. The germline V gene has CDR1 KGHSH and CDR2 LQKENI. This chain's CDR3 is CASSPPGFRAEAFF. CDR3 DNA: TGTGCCAGCTCACCACCCGGGTTTCGTGCTGAAGCTTTCTTT.

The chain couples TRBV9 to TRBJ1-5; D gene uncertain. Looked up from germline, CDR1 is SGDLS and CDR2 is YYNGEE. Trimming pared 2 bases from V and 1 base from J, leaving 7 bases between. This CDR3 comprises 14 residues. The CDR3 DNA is TGTGCCAGCAGCGTCGGGGAAAGCAATCAGCCCCAGCATTTT. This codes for CASSVGESNQPQHF.

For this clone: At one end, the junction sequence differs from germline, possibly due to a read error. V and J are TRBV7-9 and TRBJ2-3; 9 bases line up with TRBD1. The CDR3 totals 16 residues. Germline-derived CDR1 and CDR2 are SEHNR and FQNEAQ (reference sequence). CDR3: CASSLRGQGSTDTQYF. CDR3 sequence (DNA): TGTGCCAGCAGCTTAAGGGGACAGGGTAGCACAGATACGCAATATTTT. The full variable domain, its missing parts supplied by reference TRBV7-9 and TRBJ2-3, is DTGVSQNPRHKITKRGQNVTFRCDPISEHNRLYWYRQTLGQGPEFLTYFQNEAQLEKSRLLSDRFSAERPKGSFSTLEIQRTEQGDSAMYLCASSLRGQGSTDTQYFGPGTRLTVL.

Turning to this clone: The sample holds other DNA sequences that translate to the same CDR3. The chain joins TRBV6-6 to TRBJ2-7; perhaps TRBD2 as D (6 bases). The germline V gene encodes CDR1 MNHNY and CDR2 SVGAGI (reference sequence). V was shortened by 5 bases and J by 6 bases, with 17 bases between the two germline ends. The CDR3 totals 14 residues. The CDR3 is CASSETATGAEQYF. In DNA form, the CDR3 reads TGTGCCAGCAGTGAGACGGCTACGGGAGCCGAGCAGTACTTC.

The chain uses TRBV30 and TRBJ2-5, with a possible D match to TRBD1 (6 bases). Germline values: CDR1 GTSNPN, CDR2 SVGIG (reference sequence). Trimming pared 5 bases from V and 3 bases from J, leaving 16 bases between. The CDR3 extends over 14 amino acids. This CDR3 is CAWGGGQLEETQYF. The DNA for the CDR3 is TGTGCCTGGGGGGGCGGACAGCTAGAAGAGACCCAGTACTTC. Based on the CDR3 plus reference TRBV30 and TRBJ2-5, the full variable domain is SQTIHQWPATLVQPVGSPLSLECTVEGTSNPNLYWYRQAAGRGLQLLFYSVGIGQISSEVPQNLSASRPQDRQFILSSKKLLLSDSGFYLCAWGGGQLEETQYFGPGTRLLVL.